This paragraph reports one T cell receptor (beta chain). This sample was taken from a study of cytomegalovirus exposure and HLA in healthy donors. The study ran its PCR with 60 Vbeta and 13 Jbeta primers. Data came from immunoSEQ multiplex PCR; TCRdb stores just in-frame clones and leaves some out. Of fewer than 150,000 clones in the sample, roughly 80% were seen once. The ends were cut back, 4 bases at V and 2 bases at J, with 6 bases in the middle. Germline CDR1 is MNHEY and CDR2 is SVGAGI. This CDR3 comprises 14 residues. J is TRBJ2-6 and V is TRBV6-5; D call uncertain. Sequencing was performed on PBMCs. The sequence was obtained from a man in his fifties in good health and CMV-seronegative. This CDR3 reads CASSSEPGANVLTF. The CDR3 region has the DNA TGTGCCAGCAGTTCGGAGCCTGGGGCCAACGTCCTGACTTTC.